This TCR beta chain was identified during a study of T cell responses to AZD1222 COVID-19 vaccine. At the level of the study: Timing groups of about 4 and about 12 weeks for second doses were pooled. Points from the study as a whole: It was only after the peak T cell response that any repertoires were sampled.

Method: immunoSEQ multiplex PCR; TCRdb's copy keeps in-frame clones and lacks some. The data hold fewer than 200,000 clones, with 90% observed a single time. This CDR3 is built from 15 residues. V dropped 5 bases and J dropped 7; count of bases not matched to a gene: 8. CDR1 and CDR2 from the germline V gene are SGHTA and FQGNSA. A word on this clone: What it recognizes is unknown.

V and J are TRBV7-2 and TRBJ2-1; 10 nucleotides align to TRBD2. The receptor comes from an adult in good health. This specimen was peripheral blood, taken on day 0 of AZD1222 vaccination. The CDR3, as DNA: TGTGCCAGCAGCGTTAGCGGGGGGTTAAAGAATGAGCAGTTCTTC. The encoded protein is CASSVSGGLKNEQFF.